This TCR beta chain was documented in a study of blood T cell repertoires in COVID-19 (dated by TCRdb to 2020 to 2021). For the wider study: Collaborator samples came from the United States, Italy and Spain and covered acute and convalescent phases of COVID-19. The material from the prospective study consisted of cDNA or gDNA derived from T cells, B-cell-depleted T cells, or PBMCs. The dataset comprised deeply sampled blood TCRbeta repertoires from subjects exposed to, actively infected with, or recovered from COVID-19. A freely available public database, intended as a resource for researchers studying the immune response to SARS-CoV-2, is where the repertoires were released. The samples were drawn from the first 160 participants of the ongoing ImmuneRACE study and from 1,254 subjects provided by 6 global collaborators. Nearly every sample came with metadata listing a de-identified subject ID, COVID-19 status, age in years and sex. Where HLA class I and class II types were available, the types were taken from metadata supplied by the sample provider, not from assay-based typing.

The CDR3 starts with the cysteine, ends with the phenylalanine, and has 14 residues. Kept here is only the CDR3 DNA, which spans 42 bases and is read in frame from base 1. Reading the germline V gene gives CDR1 MNHEY and CDR2 SVGAGI. The junction carries 13 bases between V and J, which are trimmed by 6 bases and 2 bases respectively. Whole blood was collected in K2EDTA tubes by collaborating institutions according to the institutions' own protocols. For TCRbeta analysis, collaborator samples were shipped as frozen whole blood, as isolated PBMCs, or as DNA extracted from either sample type. TCRbeta CDR3 regions were amplified from genomic DNA by means of the immunoSEQ Assay, a bias-controlled multiplex PCR. Processing in the source paper ran as follows. The number of nucleated cells in each sample was estimated by amplification of reference gene primers within the assay. To quantify the absolute abundance of each unique TCRbeta CDR3 rearrangement, sequence reads were collapsed and filtered. For each sample, productive Simpson clonality was calculated as the square root of Simpson's diversity index across productive rearrangements. Not all clones reach the TCRdb copy of this immuneACCESS table, which keeps in-frame sequences only. Checked studies attribute under half of the gap to unresolved V genes and leave the rest unexplained. V and J calls and clone size come straight from that table; D and trimming were deduced from the DNA. Across this sample there are some 100,000 clones, with roughly nine tenths seen only once. Jointly, the top ten make up about 1% of the sample.

As regards this clone: This clone's antigen is unknown. No quality values exist for individual bases; no much larger clone is one base distant.

On the study overall, not on this receptor specifically: Clinical and demographic metadata were provided uncurated, with the amount varying by source and participant.

The sequence is built from TRBV6-5 and TRBJ1-2; a tentative D match to TRBD1 spans 6 bases. The TCR was taken from a man in his sixties with acute or convalescent COVID-19. Sequenced sample: peripheral blood. The CDR3 reads CASRPTGTNYGYTF. In nucleotide form, the sequence is TGTGCCAGCAGACCAACAGGGACCAACTATGGCTACACCTTC.